The text below deals with one T cell receptor beta chain. This sample is part of a study of blood T cell repertoires in COVID-19. Original processing notes: Using reference gene primer amplification, nucleated cell counts were estimated. Using immunoSEQ multiplex PCR, the repertoire was profiled, and TCRdb retains in-frame clones only, with some absent. The D gene and trimming were derived from the DNA, and the V and J assignments and clone size from that table. The sample shows just over 650,000 clones, around 90% of them seen only once. Germline assignment: CDR1 SGHRS and CDR2 YFSETQ. V was pared by 0 bases and J by 5 bases, with 12 bases of the junction left unmatched. This CDR3 is built from 17 residues.

The receptor was isolated from a woman aged 18-35 years with acute or convalescent COVID-19. Input material: peripheral blood. V is TRBV5-1 and J is TRBJ2-7, with TRBD1 matching 9 bases. In DNA form, the CDR3 reads TGCGCCAGCAGCTTGGACTCGCCGGGACAGGGTTGGAACGAGCAGTACTTC. This codes for CASSLDSPGQGWNEQYF.